Only one count was recorded for the clone carrying this TCR beta chain. The V end was cut by 2 bases, the J end by 5 bases, with 11 bases between. Germline CDR1 is SGHKS and CDR2 is YYEKEE (reference sequence). The CDR3 has 13 residues. The source of the sample is a study of shared clonotypes between healthy human individuals. Some clones are missing from TCRdb's copy, which holds only in-frame ones; the method was immunoSEQ multiplex PCR. This sample carries approximately 1.5 million clones, 95% to 99% of them seen once, and the ten largest clones take roughly 0.45%. Only Caucasian adults living in Nashville, Tennessee served as donors.

The sample was naive CD4+ T cells sorted from blood. The subset here: CD45RA+ positively selected. This receptor was identified in a young man in good health. V usage is TRBV5-5 and J usage is TRBJ2-7; tentatively, D is TRBD1 (5 bases). The CDR3 reads CASSLQVGDEQYF. The CDR3 coding sequence is TGTGCCAGCAGCTTACAGGTAGGGGACGAGCAGTACTTC.